These 20 T cell receptor beta chains share one sample of origin, sequenced in a study of glioma-infiltrating T cells. The iRepertoire nested amplicon-rescue multiplex PCR amplified TCR alpha and beta CDR3s from RNA. MiXCR, run by TCRdb on the multiplex PCR reads, gives a single entry per CDR3 protein. The data contain over 130,000 distinct CDR3 sequences, 39% of them singletons. Material for sequencing was glioma tissue, nonneoplastic brain tissue, or PBMCs (not recorded which). The receptors here all came from a human donor with low-grade glioma or glioblastoma, undergoing nonglioma brain surgery, or in good health (not recorded which).

This chain uses TRBV20-1 with TRBJ2-2; D remains unclear. Trimming took 3 bases from V and 0 from J, leaving 11 bases between them. The CDR3 sequence is 15 residues long. The germline gives CDR1 DFQATT, CDR2 SNEGSKA (reference sequence). The CDR3 reads CSASLRQANTGELFF. The DNA of the CDR3 is TGCAGTGCTAGTCTTAGACAAGCGAACACCGGGGAGCTGTTTTTT.

The rearrangement links TRBV7-3 to TRBJ1-1; maybe TRBD1 (6 bases). CDR3 length equals 13 residues. CDR1 and CDR2 (germline): SGHTA, FQGTGA. Trimming cost V 5 bases and J 3 bases, with 10 bases left between them. This CDR3 is CASSRQVDTEAFF. CDR3 sequence (DNA): TGTGCCAGCAGCAGACAGGTGGACACTGAAGCTTTCTTT.

The table lists this clonotype with many counts. This CDR3 is CASSLGNEQFF. In DNA form, the CDR3 reads TGTGCCAGCAGCCTAGGGAATGAGCAGTTCTTC. This sequence joins TRBV5-4 and TRBJ2-1; D gene uncertain. This CDR3 comprises 11 residues. The V gene lost 4 bases and the J gene lost 7 bases, with 6 bases spanning the gap. The germline gives CDR1 SGHNT, CDR2 YYREEE (reference sequence).

The J gene is TRBJ2-2, the V gene TRBV6-1; 9 bases line up with TRBD1. Germline V gives CDR1 MNHNS, CDR2 SASEGT. CDR3 length: 16 residues. Trimming at V came to 5 bases and at J to 0 bases, leaving 4 bases not matched to a gene. In nucleotides, the CDR3 is TGTGCCAGCAGTTTTGGGACAGGGACGAACACCGGGGAGCTGTTTTTT. Protein: CASSFGTGTNTGELFF.

This clonotype was picked up many times. The CDR3 reads CASSNLGANQPQHF. The DNA for the CDR3 is TGTGCCAGTAGTAACCTAGGAGCCAATCAGCCCCAGCATTTT. The gene calls are TRBV19 and TRBJ1-5; D is unresolved. From germline, CDR1 is LNHDA and CDR2 SQIVND (reference sequence). V lost 4 bases to trimming and J lost 3 bases, with 10 bases between them. CDR3 size: 14 residues.

The CDR3 DNA sequence: TGTGCCAGCAGTTACGGTCGGAATGAGCAGTTCTTC. This codes for CASSYGRNEQFF. V gene TRBV6-2 or TRBV6-3 combines with J gene TRBJ2-1; no clear D gene. This CDR3 has 12 residues. Per the germline V gene, CDR1 is MNHEY and CDR2 is SVGEGT. V was trimmed by 2 bases and J by 7 bases, leaving 6 bases between them.

The table lists this clonotype with a few counts. The V and J genes are TRBV11-2 and TRBJ2-3; 15 nucleotides align to TRBD2. This CDR3 spans 15 amino acids. Germline loops: CDR1 SGHAT, CDR2 FQNNGV. J gave up 5 bases and V 3 bases, and 0 bases lay outside the gene matches. The chain's CDR3 is CASSLGLAGGDTQYF. In DNA form, the CDR3 reads TGTGCCAGCAGCTTGGGACTAGCGGGGGGAGATACGCAGTATTTT.

Concerning this clonotype: One end of the junction does not line up with germline, which may come from a read error. The gene calls are TRBV7-2 and TRBJ2-1; 10 bases are a match to TRBD2. The CDR3 is 15 residues long. CDR1 is SGHTA and CDR2 is FQGNSA in the germline V gene. DNA for the CDR3: TGTGCCAGCAGCCCCGCTAGCGGGGGTTACAATGAGCGGTTCTTC. It specifies CASSPASGGYNERFF.

This clonotype has a handful of counts. This rearrangement joins TRBV7-2 to TRBJ2-3; tentatively, D is TRBD1 or TRBD2 (5 bases each). V was pared by 4 bases and J by 5 bases, with 16 bases between. The CDR3 length is 15 residues. Germline loops: CDR1 SGHTA, CDR2 FQGNSA. The CDR3 DNA follows: TGTGCCAGCAGCTCGAAAGGGGACCTGGGAGATACGCAGTATTTT. This encodes CASSSKGDLGDTQYF.

The chain has TRBV20-1 and TRBJ2-1, with a possible D match to TRBD2 (6 bases). The CDR3 consists of 13 residues. The V gene's germline CDR1 is DFQATT and CDR2 SNEGSKA (reference sequence). Trimming removed 4 bases at V and 3 bases at J, with 10 bases between. The CDR3 region has the DNA TGCAGTGCTAAGGGACTGAGCTACAATGAGCAGTTCTTC. This codes for CSAKGLSYNEQFF.

The chain has TRBV14 and TRBJ2-7; a weak D match, TRBD1 (5 bases). Per the germline V gene, CDR1 is SGHDN and CDR2 is FVKESK. The CDR3 has 15 amino acids. V was trimmed by 1 base and J by 0 bases, leaving 10 bases between them. Written as DNA, the CDR3 is TGTGCCAGCAGCCAAGCCTCGACAGTCTCCTACGAGCAGTACTTC. It yields the protein CASSQASTVSYEQYF.

This clonotype was counted at least ten times. The germline gene is not matched at one end of the junction; a read error may be the cause. The gene calls are TRBV20-1 and TRBJ2-7; D perhaps matches TRBD2 (5 bases). Germline V CDR1 and CDR2: DFQATT, SNEGSKA (reference sequence). This CDR3 spans 13 amino acids. In nucleotides, the CDR3 is TGCAGTGCTCGAGAAGCGGACTCCTACGAGCAGTACTTC. Protein sequence: CSAREADSYEQYF.

This sequence joins TRBV7-2 and TRBJ2-3; D is undetermined. V lost 4 bases, J lost 0 bases, and 14 bases lay in between. The CDR3 is 16 amino acids. Germline V gene sequence: CDR1 SGHTA, CDR2 FQGNSA. CDR3 DNA: TGTGCCAGCAGCTGGTCGGCAGGCTCTAGCACAGATACGCAGTATTTT. It codes for CASSWSAGSSTDTQYF.

The V gene is TRBV29-1, the J gene TRBJ1-1, with D perhaps matching TRBD1 (5 bases). The CDR3 spans 12 residues. V was pared by 4 bases and J by 4 bases, with 10 bases between. Germline V lookup: CDR1 SQVTM, CDR2 ANQGSEA. The CDR3, as DNA: TGCAGCGTTGTCCGGGGGAGCACTGAAGCTTTCTTT. It translates to CSVVRGSTEAFF.

The V gene is TRBV27, the J gene TRBJ2-7; D gene uncertain. Trimming shortened V by 8 bases and J by 2 bases, and 13 bases separated the two germline ends. Germline loops: CDR1 MNHEY, CDR2 SMNVEV (reference sequence). CDR3 size: 13 residues. The CDR3 reads CASGLRRTYEQYF. The CDR3 region has the DNA TGTGCCAGCGGCCTCAGGCGTACCTACGAGCAGTACTTC.

The rearrangement joins TRBV28 to TRBJ1-2; 7 nucleotides match TRBD1. Germline V CDR1 and CDR2: MDHEN, SYDVKM. Unmatched junction bases numbered 7, after V lost 6 bases and J lost 6 bases. CDR3 length: 13 residues. Written as DNA, the CDR3 is TGTGCCAGCAGCCGGGACAGCTTGGATGGCTACACCTTC. Translating gives CASSRDSLDGYTF.

This clonotype was counted between two and nine times. CDR3 DNA sequence: TGTGCCACCAGCAGAGATCGGATGGCGGTTGAAGCTTTCTTT. This encodes CATSRDRMAVEAFF. The chain employs TRBV15 and TRBJ1-1; D is uncertain. Trimming took 0 bases from V and 7 from J, leaving 12 bases between them. The germline V gene encodes CDR1 LNHNV and CDR2 YYDKDF (reference sequence). The CDR3 is 14 amino acids.

CDR3 DNA: TGTGCCAGCTCACCAAAGGACAGGGGGCAACTTGGAAACACCATATATTTT. Translation: CASSPKDRGQLGNTIYF. The chain carries TRBV18 and TRBJ1-3; 11 positions match TRBD1. The CDR3 totals 17 residues. Per the germline V gene, CDR1 is KGHSH and CDR2 is LQKENI. The V gene end was trimmed by 2 bases and the J gene end by 3 bases; junction bases not matched to a gene: 6.

This clonotype has at least ten counts. The rearrangement uses TRBV6-1 and TRBJ1-1, with D uncertain. Germline V gene sequence: CDR1 MNHNS, CDR2 SASEGT. The CDR3 has 13 amino acids. V was shortened by 5 bases and J by 4 bases, with 11 bases between the two germline ends. The CDR3, as DNA: TGTGCCAGCAGTAAAACGGACGGCACTGAAGCTTTCTTT. Translated: CASSKTDGTEAFF.

This clonotype was found a few times. The chain combines TRBV6-1 with TRBJ2-1, with D perhaps TRBD1 (5 bases). This CDR3 contains 14 residues. Germline CDR1 is MNHNS and CDR2 is SASEGT. Trimming shortened V by 5 bases and J by 5 bases, and 13 bases separated the two germline ends. CDR3 nucleotide sequence: TGTGCCAGCAGTTATCGCCGACAGAACAATGAGCAGTTCTTC. Encoded protein: CASSYRRQNNEQFF.